This entry lists 18 T cell receptor beta chains sequenced from one sample in a study of blood T cells in healthy people across ages. Alongside a J-beta primer mix, a sample-barcoded 5' primer served in a second PCR lasting 7 to 11 cycles. One entry per CDR3 protein results from TCRdb running MiXCR on the 5' RACE reads. The table has around 1,500,000 distinct CDR3 sequences, approximately 42% seen once. The sequenced sample was blood. The receptors derive from a woman aged 18-29 years in good health.

This clonotype turned up a few times. The chain combines TRBV7-3 with TRBJ2-1; 8 bases are shared with TRBD2. Germline CDR1 reads SGHTA; CDR2 reads FQGTGA. With 6 bases clipped from V and 2 bases from J, the junction kept 6 bases outside the gene matches. The CDR3 loop spans 15 amino acids. The CDR3, as DNA: TGTGCCAGCAGGGGGTCGGGGGGGCCCTACAATGAGCAGTTCTTC. Translation: CASRGSGGPYNEQFF. Using reference TRBV7-3 and TRBJ2-1 for the parts outside the CDR3, the full variable domain is GAGVSQTPSNKVTEKGKYVELRCDPISGHTALYWYRQSLGQGPEFLIYFQGTGAADDSGLPNDRFFAVRPEGSVSTLKIQRTERGDSAVYLCASRGSGGPYNEQFFGPGTRLTVL.

V and J are TRBV5-6 and TRBJ1-6; maybe TRBD1 (5 bases). V dropped 0 bases and J dropped 9 bases, with 10 bases sitting between them. The length of the CDR3 is 14 residues. The germline V gene encodes CDR1 SGHDT and CDR2 YYEEEE. CDR3 region: CASSLATGPSPLHF. For the CDR3, the DNA is TGTGCCAGCAGCTTGGCGACGGGACCTTCACCCCTCCACTTT.

The rearrangement uses TRBV20-1 and TRBJ1-2, with D possibly matching TRBD1 (6 bases). The CDR3 spans 11 residues. V shed 3 bases and J shed 8 bases, with 10 bases lying between them. Germline V gene data show CDR1 as DFQATT and CDR2 as SNEGSKA (reference sequence). The CDR3 region has the DNA TGCAGTGCTAGGGGGGCGAAAGGCTACACCTTC. Translating it yields CSARGAKGYTF.

This clonotype was recorded a few times. The rearrangement joins TRBV3-1 to TRBJ1-2; 8 bases map to TRBD1. The CDR3 has 15 amino acids. The V segment lost 1 base and the J segment 6 bases; nucleotides outside the gene matches: 7. From germline, CDR1 is LGHDT and CDR2 YNNKEL (reference sequence). The CDR3 DNA reads TGTGCCAGCAGCCAAGTTTTCCCGGACAGGGATGGCTACACCTTC. It yields the protein CASSQVFPDRDGYTF.

This clonotype was recorded a few times. The V call is TRBV4-1, the J call TRBJ2-5; the D is unclear. The J call is in doubt because the DNA end fits TRBJ2-7 better. This CDR3 comprises 14 residues. Per the germline V gene, CDR1 is MGHRA and CDR2 is YSYEKL. Here the CDR3 DNA reads TGCGCCAGCAGCCAAACGACGATCGGCGGCGAGCAGTACTTC. Amino acids: CASSQTTIGGEQYF.

The chain couples TRBV5-1 to TRBJ2-7, with 13 bases lining up with TRBD2. The CDR3 covers 15 residues. Germline V gene data show CDR1 as SGHRS and CDR2 as YFSETQ. Trimming at V came to 2 bases and at J to 7 bases, leaving 6 bases not matched to a gene. CDR3 DNA: TGCGCCAGCAGCTTCGGGACTAGCGGGACTAATGAGCAGTACTTC. Protein: CASSFGTSGTNEQYF.

V and J are TRBV12-3 or TRBV12-4 and TRBJ2-7; D may be TRBD2 (6 bases). This CDR3 spans 14 amino acids. Trimming cost V 2 bases and J 7 bases, with 15 bases left between them. For the CDR3, the DNA is TGTGCCAGCAGTTTACGGGGGAATGGCAATGAGCAGTACTTC. It is translated as CASSLRGNGNEQYF.

V usage is TRBV12-3 or TRBV12-4 and J usage is TRBJ2-3, with D uncertain. The CDR3 is 16 amino acids. With 1 base removed from V and 0 bases from J, the gap between germline ends came to 11 bases. CDR3 amino acids: CASSLEGQISTDTQYF. CDR3 DNA: TGTGCCAGCAGTTTAGAGGGCCAGATAAGCACAGATACGCAGTATTTT.

This clonotype was detected a few times. J is TRBJ2-1 and V is TRBV7-2; 13 bases are a match to TRBD2. V gave up 4 bases and J gave up 7 bases; unmatched junction bases: 10. The CDR3 runs to 17 residues. Germline V gives CDR1 SGHTA, CDR2 FQGNSA. CDR3 DNA sequence: TGTGCCAGCAGCTACCAATCCGGGACTAGCGGGATGAATGAGCAGTTCTTC. Translating gives CASSYQSGTSGMNEQFF.

The chain employs TRBV5-5 and TRBJ2-6, with no clear D. With 5 bases removed from V and 1 base from J, the gap between germline ends came to 10 bases. The length of the CDR3 is 15 residues. The V gene's germline CDR1 is SGHKS and CDR2 YYEKEE (reference sequence). This chain's CDR3 is CASRPDLSGANVLTF. In DNA, the CDR3 is TGTGCCAGCAGGCCAGACCTATCTGGGGCCAACGTCCTGACTTTC.

This clonotype has more than one count but fewer than ten. The CDR3 reads CASSHSRTSSSYEQYF. The CDR3, as DNA: TGTGCCAGCAGCCATTCAAGGACCTCGAGCTCCTACGAGCAGTACTTC. The rearrangement uses TRBV6-6 and TRBJ2-7, with no clear D. The length of the CDR3 is 16 residues. V was clipped by 6 bases and J by 0 bases, with 18 bases between them. Germline lookup yields CDR1 MNHNY and CDR2 SVGAGI (reference sequence).

This clonotype was recorded a few times. V usage is TRBV5-1 and J usage is TRBJ2-5; TRBD2 agrees at 11 bases. This CDR3 comprises 17 residues. CDR1 and CDR2 from the germline V gene are SGHRS and YFSETQ. Unmatched junction bases numbered 8, after V lost 3 bases and J lost 1 base. As DNA, the CDR3 is TGCGCCAGCAGCTCCACGACACTAGCGGGGGTCCAAGAGACCCAGTACTTC. This encodes CASSSTTLAGVQETQYF.

V gene TRBV18 combines with J gene TRBJ1-6; 8 bases map to TRBD1. CDR1 and CDR2 (germline): KGHSH, LQKENI. The CDR3 is 13 amino acids. V lost 3 bases, J lost 10 bases, and 2 bases stayed unmatched. The CDR3 protein is CASSPDRESPLHF. The CDR3 nucleotides are TGTGCCAGCTCACCGGACAGGGAATCACCCCTCCACTTT.

This clonotype came up a few times. The chain employs TRBV27 and TRBJ2-2; 11 bases fit TRBD2. The CDR3 is 16 residues long. V lost 8 bases to trimming and J lost 3 bases; unmatched junction nucleotides: 8. Germline assignment: CDR1 MNHEY and CDR2 SMNVEV (reference sequence). Written as DNA, the CDR3 is TGTGCCAGCCGTCGGGTAGCGGGAGGGGACACCGGGGAGCTGTTTTTT. Protein sequence: CASRRVAGGDTGELFF.

The J gene is TRBJ2-7, the V gene TRBV6-2 or TRBV6-3; 9 bases fit TRBD2. The CDR3 extends over 15 amino acids. Looked up from germline, CDR1 is MNHEY and CDR2 is SVGEGT. J was trimmed by 5 bases and V by 2 bases; bases with no gene match: 7. The CDR3 sequence: CASSYGLALTNEQYF. The CDR3 coding sequence is TGTGCCAGCAGTTACGGACTAGCGTTAACTAACGAGCAGTACTTC.

The V and J genes are TRBV12-3 or TRBV12-4 and TRBJ1-1; 7 nucleotides align to TRBD1. J was trimmed by 8 bases and V by 6 bases; bases with no gene match: 3. The CDR3 covers 11 residues. The CDR3 sequence: CASRADREAFF. The CDR3 DNA reads as TGTGCCAGCAGGGCGGACAGGGAAGCTTTCTTT.

CDR3 loop: CASSLLKTGNSPLHF. CDR3 in DNA: TGCGCCAGCAGCCTACTGAAAACAGGGAATTCACCCCTCCACTTT. V is TRBV5-1 and J is TRBJ1-6, with D possibly matching TRBD1 (6 bases). V lost 4 bases and J 7 bases, leaving 15 bases between the germline ends. This CDR3 spans 15 amino acids. Germline V lookup: CDR1 SGHRS, CDR2 YFSETQ.

The J gene is TRBJ1-1, the V gene TRBV20-1; D gene uncertain. CDR1 is DFQATT and CDR2 is SNEGSKA in the germline V gene (reference sequence). Trimming pared 5 bases from V and 1 base from J, leaving 11 bases between. The CDR3 consists of 13 residues. The chain's CDR3 is CSAFGSQNTEAFF. Here the CDR3 DNA reads TGCAGTGCTTTTGGCAGTCAGAACACTGAAGCTTTCTTT.